The present T cell receptor (beta chain) was sequenced within a study of blood T cells in healthy people across ages. The V gene's germline CDR1 is MNHEY and CDR2 SMNVEV (reference sequence). The CDR3 runs 15 residues. A second PCR, run for about 6 to 12 cycles, used a sample-barcoded 5' primer plus a J-beta primer mix. TCRdb itself ran the 5' RACE reads through MiXCR, one entry per CDR3 protein. The data contain around 800,000 distinct CDR3 sequences, around 25% of them seen just once; the ten biggest clones take up about 3%. These sequences were also reported in another study, on T cells of mothers and their children. Turning to that study: Each donor was one of three healthy Caucasian mothers or one of their six children.

The sample taken for sequencing was blood. The origin of this receptor is a boy aged 10-17 years in good health. The chain recombines TRBV27 with TRBJ2-1, with 9 bases matching TRBD1. The DNA end is a closer match to TRBJ2-7, so the J assignment may be wrong. CDR3 protein: CASSPSGTGLYEQYF. In DNA, the CDR3 is TGTGCCAGCAGCCCATCTGGGACAGGGCTTTACGAGCAGTACTTC.